The 22 T cell receptor beta chains reported below all come from one sample, sequenced in a study of shared clonotypes between healthy human individuals. CD45RO negativity and positive selection for CCR7 defined naive CD8 cells, a population that excluded terminally differentiated effector memory CD45RA+ cells. Assay used: immunoSEQ multiplex PCR; TCRdb lists only in-frame clones, some missing. This sample yields nearly 2 million clones, of which approximately 95% are seen a single time; 0.9% to 1.5% belongs to the top ten. The source material was naive CD8+ T cells sorted from blood. The receptors here all came from a man younger than 35 in good health.

The chain links TRBV7-6 to TRBJ1-5; 8 bases line up with TRBD1. From germline, CDR1 is SGHVS and CDR2 FNYEAQ. This CDR3 has 16 amino acids. V gave up 1 base and J gave up 4 bases; unmatched junction bases: 6. For the CDR3, the DNA is TGTGCCAGCAGCTTAGGACAGGGGACAACAAATCAGCCCCAGCATTTT. This gives the protein CASSLGQGTTNQPQHF.

The chain uses TRBV12-5 and TRBJ2-3, with TRBD1 as a possible D gene (5 bases). Trimming pared 6 bases from V and 5 bases from J, leaving 18 bases between. CDR3 length: 15 amino acids. The germline gives CDR1 LGHNT, CDR2 FRNRAP. The CDR3 DNA is TGTGCTAGTGGCCTCAAAAGGGGTTATTTAGATACGCAGTATTTT. This codes for CASGLKRGYLDTQYF.

This chain joins TRBV6-5 and TRBJ2-1, with D perhaps given as TRBD1 or TRBD2 (5 bases each). The germline V gene has CDR1 MNHEY and CDR2 SVGAGI. This CDR3 contains 12 residues. V was clipped by 3 bases and J by 9 bases, with 9 bases between them. CDR3 sequence (DNA): TGTGCCAGCAGTTATGCAGGGACTGAGCAGTTCTTC. Translation gives CASSYAGTEQFF.

This sequence joins TRBV29-1 and TRBJ1-2; D perhaps matches TRBD1 (5 bases). The CDR3 has 12 amino acids. Trimming pared 4 bases from V and 3 bases from J, leaving 9 bases between. Germline lookup yields CDR1 SQVTM and CDR2 ANQGSEA. The CDR3 DNA reads as TGCAGCGTTGTGTTCAGGGACTATGGCTACACCTTC. It specifies CSVVFRDYGYTF.

The rearrangement uses TRBV5-1 and TRBJ1-2; D is possibly TRBD1 (6 bases). The CDR3 consists of 19 residues. Trimming took off 0 bases at V and 0 bases at J, with 21 bases between the two ends. Germline loops: CDR1 SGHRS, CDR2 YFSETQ. Here the CDR3 reads CASSLAPGVEELANYGYTF. CDR3 nucleotides: TGCGCCAGCAGCTTGGCCCCAGGGGTCGAAGAATTAGCTAACTATGGCTACACCTTC.

Only one count was recorded for this clone. In DNA, the CDR3 is TGCGCCAGCAGCCAGTTCGGGGGAGGCTACGAGCAGTACTTC. Translated: CASSQFGGGYEQYF. V usage is TRBV4-1 and J usage is TRBJ2-7; D is possibly TRBD2 (6 bases). The CDR3 is 14 amino acids. Germline CDR1 and CDR2: MGHRA and YSYEKL. The ends were cut back, 3 bases at V and 3 bases at J, with 12 bases in the middle.

The gene calls are TRBV10-3 and TRBJ1-1, with a possible D match to TRBD1 (5 bases). CDR1 is ENHRY and CDR2 is SYGVKD in the germline V gene. This CDR3 is 13 amino acids long. Deletions cut 0 bases from V and 6 bases from J, with 8 bases between. CDR3 in DNA: TGTGCCATCAGTGAGTCCGGGGGGGCTGAAGCTTTCTTT. Its translation: CAISESGGAEAFF.

Concerning this clone: The same CDR3 is also encoded by other DNA sequences in this sample. The chain recombines TRBV27 with TRBJ2-7, with 9 bases lining up with TRBD1. Germline V lookup: CDR1 MNHEY, CDR2 SMNVEV (reference sequence). The junction had 6 bases not matched to a gene; V was cut back by 2 bases and J by 4 bases. There are 15 residues in the CDR3. CDR3 coding DNA: TGTGCCAGCAGTTTAGCCGGGACAGGGATATACGAGCAGTACTTC. Its protein is CASSLAGTGIYEQYF.

This chain connects TRBV4-1 to TRBJ2-3, with 15 positions matching TRBD2. The CDR3 has 21 amino acids. After removal of 0 bases from V and 3 bases from J, the junction contained 13 bases not matched to a gene. CDR1 MGHRA and CDR2 YSYEKL come from the germline V gene. The CDR3: CASSQDLGLAGGPLETDTQYF. The CDR3 nucleotides read TGCGCCAGCAGCCAAGATCTTGGACTAGCGGGAGGGCCCCTAGAGACAGATACGCAGTATTTT.

The rearrangement joins TRBV11-3 to TRBJ2-1; D is undetermined. CDR3 length equals 13 residues. Germline assignment: CDR1 SGHNT and CDR2 YENEEA. Trimming stripped 0 bases from V and 11 bases from J, with 11 bases between. CDR3 sequence reads: CASSLEYGDQQFF. DNA for the CDR3: TGTGCCAGCAGCTTAGAGTACGGAGATCAGCAGTTCTTC.

The chain has TRBV4-1 and TRBJ2-1; the D gene could be TRBD1 or TRBD2 (5 bases each). V was trimmed by 4 bases and J by 5 bases, leaving 18 bases between them. The CDR3 extends over 16 amino acids. Germline values: CDR1 MGHRA, CDR2 YSYEKL. The CDR3 sequence: CASSLTRGPPNNEQFF. The DNA for the CDR3 is TGCGCCAGCAGCCTAACTAGGGGACCTCCCAACAATGAGCAGTTCTTC.

The J gene is TRBJ2-6, the V gene TRBV11-2; TRBD1 might be the D (5 bases). V lost 4 bases to trimming and J lost 6 bases, with 10 bases between them. Germline V gene data show CDR1 as SGHAT and CDR2 as FQNNGV. The CDR3 totals 14 residues. The CDR3 region has the DNA TGTGCCAGCAGCTGGGGCGCAAAGGCCAACGTCCTGACTTTC. Its translation: CASSWGAKANVLTF. Variable domain in full (rest from reference TRBV11-2 and TRBJ2-6): EAGVAQSPRYKIIEKRQSVAFWCNPISGHATLYWYQQILGQGPKLLIQFQNNGVVDDSQLPKDRFSAERLKGVDSTLKIQPAKLEDSAVYLCASSWGAKANVLTFGAGSRLTVL.

CDR3 region: CASSQDEKNYGYTF. The CDR3, as DNA: TGCGCCAGCAGCCAAGATGAGAAGAACTATGGCTACACCTTC. This chain joins TRBV4-3 and TRBJ1-2; D unresolved. The CDR3 has 14 amino acids. Germline lookup yields CDR1 LGHNA and CDR2 YSLEER. Trimming stripped 0 bases from V and 2 bases from J, with 7 bases between.

This clone was found once. The genes are TRBV28 and TRBJ1-1, with D tentatively TRBD1 (5 bases). The V end was cut by 5 bases, the J end by 0 bases, with 16 bases between. The length of the CDR3 is 16 residues. Germline CDR1 and CDR2: MDHEN and SYDVKM. The CDR3, as DNA: TGTGCCAGCAGTCAACCCAGTGACAGAATGAACACTGAAGCTTTCTTT. Translated, it gives CASSQPSDRMNTEAFF.

Regarding this clone: Different DNA sequences within this sample yield the same CDR3. The CDR3 region has the DNA TGTGCCAGCAGCTTAATCGGGGGTTCCTACGAGCAGTACTTC. Protein product: CASSLIGGSYEQYF. This rearrangement joins TRBV7-9 to TRBJ2-7, with D tentatively TRBD2 (6 bases). CDR1 and CDR2 from the germline V gene are SEHNR and FQNEAQ (reference sequence). The CDR3 has 14 amino acids. Trimming took 2 bases from V and 1 from J, leaving 9 bases between them.

The chain employs TRBV5-4 and TRBJ2-5; 7 nucleotides line up with TRBD1. The germline V gene has CDR1 SGHNT and CDR2 YYREEE (reference sequence). Trimming removed 4 bases from V and 2 bases from J; junction bases left unmatched: 5. The CDR3 has 14 residues. The DNA for the CDR3 is TGTGCCAGCAGCCGACTGGGACAGCAAGAGACCCAGTACTTC. Translation: CASSRLGQQETQYF.

The CDR3 sequence: CSAMGSRTGSNEQYF. The CDR3 DNA sequence: TGCAGCGCCATGGGGTCTAGGACAGGGTCAAACGAGCAGTACTTC. This chain connects TRBV29-1 to TRBJ2-7; 8 bases agree with TRBD1. There are 15 residues in the CDR3. CDR1 is SQVTM, CDR2 ANQGSEA, per germline. The V and J ends lost 7 bases and 5 bases, in that order; junction bases with no gene match: 16.

The gene calls are TRBV6-6 and TRBJ1-1, with D possibly being TRBD1 (6 bases). Trimming stripped 1 base from V and 1 base from J, with 10 bases between. Germline CDR1 MNHNY, CDR2 SVGAGI (reference sequence). The CDR3 totals 15 residues. CDR3 sequence (DNA): TGTGCCAGCAGTTACTTGTCAGGGGCGAACACTGAAGCTTTCTTT. As protein: CASSYLSGANTEAFF.

This clone is a singleton in its sample. The junction and the germline gene differ at one end; a read error may be behind it. The sample carries other DNA sequences with the same CDR3. CDR3 DNA: TGTGCTAGCAGCTTAGGGGAAGACACTGAAGCTTTCTTT. Amino acids: CASSLGEDTEAFF. The chain joins TRBV7-7 to TRBJ1-1; tentatively, D is TRBD1 (5 bases). The CDR3 runs 13 residues. Looked up from germline, CDR1 is SSHAT and CDR2 is FNYEAQ (reference sequence).

With regard to this clone: Other DNA sequences in this sample translate to the same CDR3. V gene TRBV4-1 combines with J gene TRBJ1-4, with TRBD1 as a possible D gene (5 bases). This CDR3 spans 16 amino acids. CDR1 and CDR2 (germline): MGHRA, YSYEKL. V was pared by 1 base and J by 0 bases, with 9 bases between. The CDR3 nucleotides are TGCGCCAGCAGCCAAGGGCAGGGAACAACTAATGAAAAACTGTTTTTT. It encodes CASSQGQGTTNEKLFF.

The rearrangement uses TRBV5-4 and TRBJ2-7; no reliable D call. This CDR3 has 17 residues. CDR1 is SGHNT and CDR2 is YYREEE in the germline V gene (reference sequence). Trimming shortened V by 3 bases and J by 0 bases, and 19 bases separated the two germline ends. The CDR3 is CASSSDPTPRPSYEQYF. The CDR3 bases are TGTGCCAGCAGCTCGGACCCAACCCCCAGGCCCTCCTACGAGCAGTACTTC.

This chain uses TRBV27 with TRBJ2-3; D perhaps matches TRBD2 (6 bases). V was cut by 5 bases and J by 0 bases, with 15 bases left in between. Germline CDR1 and CDR2: MNHEY and SMNVEV (reference sequence). This CDR3 is built from 16 residues. The CDR3 protein is CASSGGTRASTDTQYF. In nucleotides, the CDR3 is TGTGCCAGCAGTGGGGGGACTCGTGCTAGCACAGATACGCAGTATTTT.